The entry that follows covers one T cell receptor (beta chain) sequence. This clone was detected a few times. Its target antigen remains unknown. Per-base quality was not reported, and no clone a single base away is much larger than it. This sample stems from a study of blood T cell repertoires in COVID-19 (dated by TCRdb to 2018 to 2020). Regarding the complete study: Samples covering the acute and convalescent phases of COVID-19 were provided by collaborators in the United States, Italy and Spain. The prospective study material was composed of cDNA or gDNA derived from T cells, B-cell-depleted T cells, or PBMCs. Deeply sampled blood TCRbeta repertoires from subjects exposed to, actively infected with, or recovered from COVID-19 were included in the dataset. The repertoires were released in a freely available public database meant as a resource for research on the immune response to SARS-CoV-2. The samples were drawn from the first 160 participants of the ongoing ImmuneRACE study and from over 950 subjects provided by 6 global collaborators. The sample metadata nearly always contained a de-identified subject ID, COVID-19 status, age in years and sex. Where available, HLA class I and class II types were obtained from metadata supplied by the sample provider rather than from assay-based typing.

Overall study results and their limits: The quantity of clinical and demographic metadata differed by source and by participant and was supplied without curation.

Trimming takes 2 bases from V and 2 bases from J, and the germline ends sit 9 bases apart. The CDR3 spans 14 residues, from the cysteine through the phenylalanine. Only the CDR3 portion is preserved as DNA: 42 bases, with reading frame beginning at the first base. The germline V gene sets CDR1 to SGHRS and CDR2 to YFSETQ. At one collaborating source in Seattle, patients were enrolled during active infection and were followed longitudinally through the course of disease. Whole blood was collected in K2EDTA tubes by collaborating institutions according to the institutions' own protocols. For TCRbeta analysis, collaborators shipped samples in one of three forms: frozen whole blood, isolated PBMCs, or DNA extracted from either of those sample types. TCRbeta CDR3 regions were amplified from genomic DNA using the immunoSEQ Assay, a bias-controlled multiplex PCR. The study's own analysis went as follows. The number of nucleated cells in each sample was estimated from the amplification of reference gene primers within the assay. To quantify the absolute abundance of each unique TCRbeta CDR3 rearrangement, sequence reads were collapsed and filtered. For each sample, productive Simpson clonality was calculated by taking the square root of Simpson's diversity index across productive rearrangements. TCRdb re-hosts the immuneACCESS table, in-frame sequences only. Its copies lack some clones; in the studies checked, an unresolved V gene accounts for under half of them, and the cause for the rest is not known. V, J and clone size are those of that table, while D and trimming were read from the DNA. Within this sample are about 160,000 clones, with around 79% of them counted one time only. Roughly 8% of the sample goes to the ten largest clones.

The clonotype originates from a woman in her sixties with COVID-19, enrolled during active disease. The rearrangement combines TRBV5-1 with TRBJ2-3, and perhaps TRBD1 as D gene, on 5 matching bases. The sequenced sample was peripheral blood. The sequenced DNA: TGCGCCAGCAGCTTCGAGGACAACACAGATACGCAGTATTTT. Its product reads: CASSFEDNTDTQYF.